The 14 T cell receptor beta chains reported below all come from one sample, sequenced in a study of Ad26.COV2.S vaccination and SARS-CoV-2 variants. Repertoires were generated with immunoSEQ multiplex PCR, while TCRdb's copy carries only in-frame clones and drops some. The table has hundreds of thousands of clones, around 89% seen once. Treatment: over 15 received Ad26.COV2.S at low or high dose, single or two shots; a few received placebo; per-sample allocation not given. Samples were taken on day 63 after the first vaccine or placebo injection. The sequences come from peripheral blood, collected in a trial of Ad26.COV2.S vaccine versus placebo. Receptor source: a person between 18 and 65 years old who received the Ad26.COV2.S COVID-19 vaccine or a placebo.

The rearrangement links TRBV25-1 to TRBJ1-2, with TRBD1 identical over 9 bases. Germline V gene lookup returns CDR1 MGHDK and CDR2 SYGVNS. V shed 6 bases, J shed 2 bases, and the junction held 7 bases outside the gene matches. The CDR3 spans 15 residues. The CDR3 protein is CASSLTGGANYGYTF. The DNA of the CDR3 is TGTGCCAGCAGCCTTACAGGGGGCGCGAACTATGGCTACACCTTC.

The chain is built from TRBV9 and TRBJ2-3, with D perhaps matching TRBD2 (7 bases). There are 15 residues in the CDR3. V shed 3 bases and J shed 8 bases, with 19 bases lying between them. Germline loops: CDR1 SGDLS, CDR2 YYNGEE. For the CDR3, the DNA is TGTGCCAGCAGCGGTCAGGGAGGGACACGGGGTACGCAGTATTTT. Amino acid sequence: CASSGQGGTRGTQYF. The full variable domain, completed using reference TRBV9 and TRBJ2-3, is DSGVTQTPKHLITATGQRVTLRCSPRSGDLSVYWYQQSLDQGLQFLIQYYNGEERAKGNILERFSAQQFPDLHSELNLSSLELGDSALYFCASSGQGGTRGTQYFGPGTRLTVL.

This clone was found a few times. J is TRBJ1-6 and V is TRBV19; 8 positions agree with TRBD1. The V gene end was trimmed by 5 bases and the J gene end by 8 bases; junction bases not matched to a gene: 5. The length of the CDR3 is 14 residues. Looked up from germline, CDR1 is LNHDA and CDR2 is SQIVND (reference sequence). The CDR3 nucleotides read TGTGCCAGTAGTTCCCTGACAGGGGATTCACCCCTCCACTTT. This encodes CASSSLTGDSPLHF.

CDR3 loop: CSTTVDSAGEPPRGGTDTQYF. The CDR3 coding sequence is TGCAGCACAACAGTTGACTCCGCGGGGGAACCCCCCCGGGGAGGCACAGATACGCAGTATTTT. This chain links TRBV29-1 with TRBJ2-3; 7 nucleotides align to TRBD2. The CDR3 is 21 amino acids. Germline CDR1 and CDR2: SQVTM and ANQGSEA. The ends lost 8 bases at V and 1 base at J; junction bases unmatched: 30.

This chain joins TRBV2 and TRBJ1-2; D remains ambiguous. V was pared by 6 bases and J by 4 bases, with 18 bases between. CDR1 is SNHLY and CDR2 is FYNNEI in the germline V gene. The CDR3 is 15 amino acids. The CDR3 bases are TGTGCCAGCAGACCTTCCGGATCAACGACCTATGGCTACACCTTC. The encoded protein is CASRPSGSTTYGYTF.

V is TRBV5-1 and J is TRBJ1-1; D ambiguous. Germline assignment: CDR1 SGHRS and CDR2 YFSETQ. CDR3 length: 13 residues. Trimming left V 4 bases short and J 1 base short, with 8 bases between. CDR3 amino acids: CASSPEPNTEAFF. In nucleotides, the CDR3 is TGCGCCAGCAGCCCGGAGCCGAACACTGAAGCTTTCTTT.

This chain joins TRBV4-3 and TRBJ1-2; TRBD1 matches at 7 bases. The CDR3 has 15 amino acids. Germline V gene lookup returns CDR1 LGHNA and CDR2 YSLEER. The ends lost 2 bases at V and 5 bases at J; junction bases unmatched: 8. The chain's CDR3 is CASSQLHRGGYGYTF. The CDR3 DNA follows: TGCGCCAGCAGCCAATTACACAGGGGTGGGTATGGCTACACCTTC.

V is TRBV9 and J is TRBJ2-1; D is uncertain. The germline V gene has CDR1 SGDLS and CDR2 YYNGEE. Trimming pared 4 bases from V and 0 bases from J, leaving 11 bases between. This CDR3 spans 15 amino acids. CDR3 DNA: TGTGCCAGCAGCCAGATATCAAGCTCCTACAATGAGCAGTTCTTC. Its translation: CASSQISSSYNEQFF.

V usage is TRBV5-8 and J usage is TRBJ1-2, with D possibly TRBD1 on 5 matching bases. Trimming removed 4 bases from V and 8 bases from J, with 18 bases in between. The CDR3 is made up of 14 amino acids. The germline V gene has CDR1 SGHTS and CDR2 YDEGEE. CDR3 DNA: TGTGCCAGCAGCCGGCGGGACCCACCGTGGGGCTACACCTTC. The encoded protein is CASSRRDPPWGYTF.

This clone was observed once. The J gene is TRBJ2-2, the V gene TRBV11-3; D gene ambiguous. The CDR3 sequence is 13 residues long. V was cut by 1 base and J by 8 bases, with 8 bases left in between. Germline-derived CDR1 and CDR2 are SGHNT and YENEEA. In nucleotides, the CDR3 is TGTGCCAGCAGCTTAGTGAATGGGGGGGAGCTGTTTTTT. Translation gives CASSLVNGGELFF.

The chain employs TRBV18 and TRBJ1-3; no definite D call. Germline V gene sequence: CDR1 KGHSH, CDR2 LQKENI. Trimming shortened V by 3 bases and J by 0 bases, and 9 bases separated the two germline ends. The CDR3 is 15 amino acids. The CDR3 nucleotides are TGTGCCAGCTCACCCCCGACATCCTCTGGAAACACCATATATTTT. It yields the protein CASSPPTSSGNTIYF.

CDR3 coding DNA: TGTGCCAGCAGTCCCCCCACGGATGACGGAGTCTATGGCTACACCTTC. Its translation is CASSPPTDDGVYGYTF. This chain links TRBV7-9 with TRBJ1-2; D not resolved. Trimming pared 6 bases from V and 4 bases from J, leaving 21 bases between. Per the germline V gene, CDR1 is SEHNR and CDR2 is FQNEAQ (reference sequence). This CDR3 has 16 residues. The whole variable domain, filled in from reference TRBV7-9 and TRBJ1-2, reads DTGVSQNPRHKITKRGQNVTFRCDPISEHNRLYWYRQTLGQGPEFLTYFQNEAQLEKSRLLSDRFSAERPKGSFSTLEIQRTEQGDSAMYLCASSPPTDDGVYGYTFGSGTRLTVV.

The chain has TRBV6-5 and TRBJ1-5, with D perhaps matching TRBD1 (5 bases). Per the germline V gene, CDR1 is MNHEY and CDR2 is SVGAGI. This CDR3 is built from 13 residues. V was shortened by 6 bases and J by 4 bases, with 10 bases between the two germline ends. The CDR3, as DNA: TGTGCCAGCAGGAGTACAGGTAATCAGCCCCAGCATTTT. This translates into CASRSTGNQPQHF.

The chain uses TRBV7-3 and TRBJ1-5; D not resolved. Germline lookup yields CDR1 SGHTA and CDR2 FQGTGA. CDR3 length equals 11 residues. V was clipped by 5 bases and J by 7 bases, with 6 bases between them. CDR3 amino acids: CASSSDQPQHF. The CDR3 coding sequence is TGTGCCAGCAGCAGCGACCAGCCCCAGCATTTT.